This record covers a single TCR beta chain. The authors amplified TCR beta CDR3 regions from RNA transcripts. HTBI primers primed a first-round RT-PCR, and a second-round multiplex PCR followed. MiXCR, run by TCRdb on the multiplex PCR reads, gives a single entry per CDR3 protein. The sample consists of around 470,000 distinct CDR3 sequences, 14% of them appearing once. The sample is drawn from a study of Graves' ophthalmopathy and Graves' hyperthyroidism. The germline gives CDR1 LNHNV, CDR2 YYDKDF (reference sequence). After removal of 5 bases from V and 5 bases from J, the junction contained 15 bases not matched to a gene. The CDR3 spans 18 residues.

This sequence joins TRBV15 and TRBJ2-5; the match to TRBD1 covers 12 bases. The sequence was collected from a young woman with Graves' ophthalmopathy. The sample consisted of blood. CDR3 loop: CATSWDRGHRASWETQYF. CDR3 DNA sequence: TGTGCCACCAGCTGGGACAGGGGGCATAGAGCGAGCTGGGAGACCCAGTACTTC.